This is a list of T cell receptor beta chains from one sample in a study of T cell responses to AZD1222 COVID-19 vaccine. TCRdb keeps only in-frame clones here, not all; method: immunoSEQ multiplex PCR. The repertoire consists of some 150,000 clones, with about nine tenths occurring once and the leading ten covering less than 2%. Sequencing used peripheral blood, obtained on day 0 of AZD1222 vaccination. The source of these receptors is an adult in good health. CDR3s include the opening cysteine and the closing phenylalanine or tryptophan. The D gene is left open where the match is weak. Clone size is given for some rows only: seen once, a few or many times, or a class if the clone is expanded.

J | V | size | D | DNA | CDR3
TRBJ2-2 | TRBV5-1 | once | NA | TGCGCCAGCAGCTTGGTCCAGGGGTCCGGGGAGCTGTTTTTT | CASSLVQGSGELFF
TRBJ2-3 | TRBV6-5 | NA | TRBD1 | TGTGCCAGCAGCAGACAGGGGGATGGCACAGATACGCAGTATTTT | CASSRQGDGTDTQYF
TRBJ2-2 | TRBV10-3 | NA | TRBD1 | TGTGCCATCAGCTCCGGGACAGGGAGAGACACCGGGGAGCTGTTTTTT | CAISSGTGRDTGELFF
TRBJ2-7 | TRBV28 | few | NA | TGTGCCAGCAGTTTCGGGACACCTTACGAGCAGTACTTC | CASSFGTPYEQYF
TRBJ2-3 | TRBV11-2 | once | TRBD2 | TGTGCCAGCAGCGCCAGCGGGAAGAGCACAGATACGCAGTATTTT | CASSASGKSTDTQYF
TRBJ2-3 | TRBV7-9 | NA | NA | TGTGCCAGCAGCTTTCTCGAGGGGACCCACACAGATACGCAGTATTTT | CASSFLEGTHTDTQYF
TRBJ1-1 | TRBV7-3 | once | NA | TGTGCCAGCAGCTTTAGGGAGAACACTGAAGCTTTCTTT | CASSFRENTEAFF
TRBJ2-3 | TRBV7-8 | NA | TRBD2 | TGTGCCAGCAGCTCTAGCGGGAGAAGCACAGATACGCAGTATTTT | CASSSSGRSTDTQYF
TRBJ1-3 | TRBV19 | NA | NA | TGTGCCAGTAGTACTACAGTGACCTCTGGAAACACCATATATTTT | CASSTTVTSGNTIYF
TRBJ2-7 | TRBV20-1 | NA | NA | TGCAGTGCTAGTGTAGGCGCCAGTCCTTACGAGCAGTACTTC | CSASVGASPYEQYF
TRBJ2-2 | TRBV9 | once | TRBD2 | TGTGCCAGCAGCGCGCGACTAGCAGACCGTACCGGGGAGCTGTTTTTT | CASSARLADRTGELFF
TRBJ2-7 | TRBV29-1 | NA | NA | TGCAGCACGAGGGACTTGACTTACGAGCAGTACTTC | CSTRDLTYEQYF
TRBJ2-7 | TRBV2 | NA | NA | TGTGCCAGCATACCCGCAGGGAGATACGAGCAGTACTTC | CASIPAGRYEQYF
TRBJ2-7 | TRBV15 | NA | TRBD2 | TGTGCCACCTCGATAGCGGGTAGCTCCTACGAGCAGTACTTC | CATSIAGSSYEQYF
TRBJ1-5 | TRBV6-1 | once | NA | TGTGCCAGCAGTGAAAGGCGGGGCAGGGAAGGAGCCCAGCATTTT | CASSERRGREGAQHF
TRBJ2-1 | TRBV4-2 | once | TRBD2 | TGTGCCAGCAGCCAAGAACGCTTGGTAGCGGGAGAGTACAATGAGCAGTTCTTC | CASSQERLVAGEYNEQFF
TRBJ1-2 | TRBV5-1 | NA | NA | TGCGCCAGCAAGGATCTCGAAAGAACTAACTATGGCTACACCTTC | CASKDLERTNYGYTF
TRBJ2-5 | TRBV7-2 | NA | TRBD1 | TGTGCCAGCAGCACCAGGGGGTTAGAGACCCAGTACTTC | CASSTRGLETQYF
TRBJ2-3 | TRBV10-2 | NA | NA | TGCGCCAGCAGTGATTGGGCAGATACGCAGTATTTT | CASSDWADTQYF
TRBJ2-1 | TRBV7-7 | NA | TRBD2 | TGTGCCAGCAGCTTGACTAGCGGGGCGTACAATGAGCAGTTCTTC | CASSLTSGAYNEQFF
TRBJ2-7 | TRBV6-5 | NA | NA | TGTGCCAGCAGTTTCCTCCGGGACTACGAGCAGTACTTC | CASSFLRDYEQYF
TRBJ2-2 | TRBV9 | NA | NA | TGTGCCAGCAGCGTATCGAGCGGAGCCTCGGAGCTGTTTTTT | CASSVSSGASELFF
TRBJ2-2 | TRBV25-1 | once | NA | TGTGCCAGCAGTGTACCCTCGGGGCGGATGAACACCGGGGAGCTGTTTTTT | CASSVPSGRMNTGELFF
TRBJ1-5 | TRBV5-5 | NA | NA | TGTGCCAGCAGCATTACTAGCAATCAGCCCCAGCATTTT | CASSITSNQPQHF
TRBJ2-1 | TRBV4-2 | NA | TRBD2 | TGTGCCAGCAGTCACGCCAACTGGGAGGCGGGAGGCCCCTCCTACAATGAGCAGTTCTTC | CASSHANWEAGGPSYNEQFF
TRBJ1-1 | TRBV6-2/TRBV6-3 | NA | NA | TGTGCCAGCAGTATACGACAGGCGGTATCTATGAACACTGAAGCTTTCTTT | CASSIRQAVSMNTEAFF
TRBJ1-5 | TRBV28 | NA | TRBD1 | TGTGCCAGCAGTTTAGGCGGACAGGGGCACTATCAGCCCCAGCATTTT | CASSLGGQGHYQPQHF
TRBJ2-2 | TRBV25-1 | many | TRBD2 | TGTGCCAGCAGTAATAGCGGGAGGAGCACCGGGGAGCTGTTTTTT | CASSNSGRSTGELFF
TRBJ2-2 | TRBV18 | once | TRBD1 | TGTGCCAGCTCACCACCAGGACAGGGGTGGTTGGAAGCCGGGGAGCTGTTTTTT | CASSPPGQGWLEAGELFF
TRBJ2-5 | TRBV10-3 | once | NA | TGTGCCATCAGTGCCGCAGGTAGCGGTGGGGAGACCCAGTACTTC | CAISAAGSGGETQYF
TRBJ1-5 | TRBV4-1 | once | TRBD1 | TGCGCCAGCAGCCAAGTCCCCAATCAGGGGGCCGGAGGTCAGCCCCAGCATTTT | CASSQVPNQGAGGQPQHF